This TCR beta chain was identified during a study of vaccination and CD4 T cells after COVID-19. In the study overall: Cultures designated as controls were supplied with a CEFX pool, an HIV-1 Nef pool, or no peptide.

Details on this clonotype: The antigen is not known.

Treatment reported: approximately nine-day PBMC culture with coronavirus spike peptide pools or control peptides (ViraFEST assay). An unexposed donor provided the CD4+ T cells, which were collected before the COVID-19 pandemic (2011-2018). Sequencing of the DNA from cultured CD4+ T cells was carried out with the Oncomine TCR Beta short-read assay. Once CD4+ T cells had been cultured, genomic DNA was extracted from them. TCRdb recomputed calls from the PCR reads with MiXCR, one row per CDR3 protein. This sample has 9,500 or so distinct CDR3 sequences, with 25% to 35% found just once. The sequence was collected from a human donor in good health. Sequenced input: CD4+ T cells from blood, cultured in vitro.

The CDR3 DNA sequence: TGCAGTGCTAGATTTTTTACAGGGAGCGCCTACAATGAGCAGTTCTTC. Amino acids: CSARFFTGSAYNEQFF. V and J are TRBV20-1 and TRBJ2-1; D is possibly TRBD1 (6 bases). V was pared by 2 bases and J by 2 bases, with 16 bases between. The germline gives CDR1 DFQATT, CDR2 SNEGSKA (reference sequence). The CDR3 spans 16 residues.